These T cell receptor beta chains were read from a single sample in a study of blood T cells in healthy people across ages. TCRdb reprocessed the 5' RACE reads via MiXCR and lists one record per CDR3 protein. The sample has about 1.4 million distinct CDR3 sequences, approximately 63% seen once. Specimen: blood. These receptor sequences come from a man aged 18 to 29 in good health. Each CDR3 is given with its conserved first and last residue. A D gene is named only where the DNA matches it firmly. Expanded clones are given a class, and other clones once, few, many or no size at all.

V	length	J	D	size	CDR3	DNA
TRBV10-3	15	TRBJ1-1	NA	few	CAISRDIAENTEAFF	TGTGCCATCAGCCGGGACATCGCAGAAAACACTGAAGCTTTCTTT
TRBV7-9	19	TRBJ1-2	TRBD1	NA	CASSLGPGTGGFGLYGYTF	TGTGCCAGCAGCTTGGGGCCCGGGACAGGGGGCTTCGGGCTCTATGGCTACACCTTC
TRBV29-1	14	TRBJ1-1	NA	few	CSVATSTVNTEAFF	TGCAGCGTTGCAACTTCTACAGTGAACACTGAAGCTTTCTTT
TRBV6-5	14	TRBJ2-7	TRBD1	NA	CASSFSDRAYEQYF	TGTGCCAGCAGTTTCTCGGACAGGGCGTACGAGCAGTACTTC
TRBV28	14	TRBJ2-7	NA	NA	CASRTAGTLYEQYF	TGTGCCAGCAGGACCGCAGGGACCCTATACGAGCAGTACTTC
TRBV4-1	15	TRBJ2-7	NA	NA	CASSQGQAEPYEQYF	TGCGCCAGCAGCCAAGGACAGGCTGAACCCTACGAGCAGTACTTC
TRBV30	16	TRBJ2-1	TRBD2	NA	CAWSLTQLAGRGEQFF	TGTGCCTGGAGTCTCACGCAGCTAGCGGGGCGAGGTGAGCAGTTCTTC
TRBV4-3	16	TRBJ2-5	NA	NA	CASSQPGQGGQETQYF	TGCGCCAGCAGCCAACCCGGACAGGGAGGGCAAGAGACCCAGTACTTC
TRBV5-1	15	TRBJ2-2	NA	NA	CASSFGGQNTGELFF	TGCGCCAGCAGCTTTGGAGGGCAGAACACCGGGGAGCTGTTTTTT
TRBV3-1	13	TRBJ2-7	TRBD1	once	CASGGQYAGEQYF	TGTGCCAGCGGGGGACAGTACGCTGGCGAGCAGTACTTC
TRBV2	17	TRBJ2-3	NA	NA	CASSAVGKLLGTDTQYF	TGTGCCAGCAGTGCTGTAGGAAAGTTGCTGGGCACAGATACGCAGTATTTT
TRBV4-3	16	TRBJ1-1	NA	few	CASSQDAVRMNTEAFF	TGCGCCAGCAGCCAAGATGCTGTAAGAATGAACACTGAAGCTTTCTTT
TRBV20-1	12	TRBJ2-7	TRBD2	NA	CSATSGSYEQYF	TGCAGTGCTACTAGCGGGAGCTACGAGCAGTACTTC
TRBV20-1	18	TRBJ2-2	TRBD2	NA	CSAAQLAGGPSRDGELFF	TGCAGTGCTGCCCAACTAGCGGGGGGGCCAAGTCGTGACGGGGAGCTGTTTTTT
TRBV7-9	14	TRBJ1-4	TRBD1	few	CASTYRGVDEKLFF	TGTGCCAGCACCTACAGGGGAGTAGATGAAAAACTGTTTTTT
TRBV29-1	11	TRBJ2-1	NA	NA	CSVALRNEQFF	TGCAGCGTTGCTCTCCGGAATGAGCAGTTCTTC
TRBV10-3	11	TRBJ2-7	NA	NA	CAIGITYEQYF	TGTGCCATCGGCATAACCTACGAGCAGTACTTC
TRBV20-1	15	TRBJ1-4	NA	NA	CSATPDRPRAEKLFF	TGCAGTGCAACCCCTGACAGGCCGCGGGCTGAAAAACTGTTTTTT
TRBV20-1	16	TRBJ2-1	TRBD1	NA	CSAEGTGDSSYNEQFF	TGCAGTGCCGAGGGTACAGGGGATAGCTCCTACAATGAGCAGTTCTTC
TRBV29-1	14	TRBJ2-7	NA	NA	CSVKKGLGSYEQYF	TGCAGCGTTAAGAAGGGGCTGGGGTCCTACGAGCAGTACTTC
TRBV20-1	16	TRBJ2-7	TRBD2	NA	CSPLPFLAGGSYEQYF	TGCAGTCCGTTACCTTTTTTGGCGGGAGGTTCCTACGAGCAGTACTTC
TRBV4-3	15	TRBJ2-7	NA	NA	CASSQDRQGLNEQYF	TGCGCCAGCAGCCAAGATAGGCAGGGGCTCAACGAGCAGTACTTC
TRBV6-2/TRBV6-3	13	TRBJ1-5	NA	NA	CATSAGDNQPQHF	TGTGCCACCTCTGCCGGGGACAATCAGCCCCAGCATTTT
TRBV3-1	14	TRBJ2-1	NA	NA	CASSYPNPGDEQFF	TGTGCCAGCAGCTACCCTAATCCGGGAGATGAGCAGTTCTTC
TRBV7-6	16	TRBJ1-2	TRBD1	once	CASSLGFWDREYGYTF	TGTGCCAGCAGCTTAGGATTTTGGGACAGAGAATATGGCTACACCTTC
TRBV7-8	16	TRBJ2-1	NA	NA	CASSSRPLDSYNEQFF	TGTGCCAGCAGCAGTAGGCCCCTAGATTCCTACAATGAGCAGTTCTTC
TRBV27	14	TRBJ2-1	TRBD2	NA	CASSFTTGTSQQFF	TGTGCCAGCAGTTTTACAACCGGGACTAGCCAGCAGTTCTTC